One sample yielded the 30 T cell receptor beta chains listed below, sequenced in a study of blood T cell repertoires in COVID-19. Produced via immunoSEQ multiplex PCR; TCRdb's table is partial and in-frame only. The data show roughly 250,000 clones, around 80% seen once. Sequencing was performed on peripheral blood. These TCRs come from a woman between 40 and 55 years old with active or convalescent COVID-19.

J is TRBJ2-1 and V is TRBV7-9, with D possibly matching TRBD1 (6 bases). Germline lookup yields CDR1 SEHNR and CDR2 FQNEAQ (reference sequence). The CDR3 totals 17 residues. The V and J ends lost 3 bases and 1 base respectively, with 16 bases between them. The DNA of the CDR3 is TGTGCCAGCAGCTTTTTCCTGACAGGTCAGTCCTACAATGAGCAGTTCTTC. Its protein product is CASSFFLTGQSYNEQFF. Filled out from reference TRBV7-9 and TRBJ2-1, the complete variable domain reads DTGVSQNPRHKITKRGQNVTFRCDPISEHNRLYWYRQTLGQGPEFLTYFQNEAQLEKSRLLSDRFSAERPKGSFSTLEIQRTEQGDSAMYLCASSFFLTGQSYNEQFFGPGTRLTVL.

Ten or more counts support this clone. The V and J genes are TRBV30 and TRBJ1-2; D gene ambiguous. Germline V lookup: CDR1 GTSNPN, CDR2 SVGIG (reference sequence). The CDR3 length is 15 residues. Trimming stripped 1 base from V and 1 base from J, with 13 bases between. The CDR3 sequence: CAWSEAPEGNYGYTF. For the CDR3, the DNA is TGTGCCTGGAGTGAGGCCCCTGAGGGTAACTATGGCTACACCTTC.

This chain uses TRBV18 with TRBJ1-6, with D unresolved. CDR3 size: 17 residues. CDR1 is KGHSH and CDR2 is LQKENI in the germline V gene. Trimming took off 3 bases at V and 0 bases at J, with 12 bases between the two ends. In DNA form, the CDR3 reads TGTGCCAGCTCACCCCTCCAAGGGAGCTCCTATAATTCACCCCTCCACTTT. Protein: CASSPLQGSSYNSPLHF.

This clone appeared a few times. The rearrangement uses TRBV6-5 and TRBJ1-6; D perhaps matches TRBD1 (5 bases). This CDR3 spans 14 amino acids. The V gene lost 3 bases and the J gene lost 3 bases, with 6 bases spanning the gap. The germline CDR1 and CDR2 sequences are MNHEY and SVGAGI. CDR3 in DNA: TGTGCCAGCAGTTATCAGGGCTATAATTCACCCCTCCACTTT. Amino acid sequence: CASSYQGYNSPLHF.

CDR3 sequence: CASSHGRGPYEQYF. The CDR3 DNA follows: TGTGCCAGCAGCCATGGGAGGGGCCCTTACGAGCAGTACTTC. The rearrangement uses TRBV11-2 and TRBJ2-7; 7 bases agree with TRBD2. The CDR3 is 14 residues long. Germline CDR1 and CDR2: SGHAT and FQNNGV. V trimming: 5 bases; J trimming: 4 bases; junction bases outside the gene matches: 8.

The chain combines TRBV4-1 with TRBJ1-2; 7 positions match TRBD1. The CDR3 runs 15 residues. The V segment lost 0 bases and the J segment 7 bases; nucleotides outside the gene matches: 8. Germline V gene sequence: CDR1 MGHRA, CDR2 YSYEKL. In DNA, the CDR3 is TGCGCCAGCAGCCAAGATCGCAGGGGGAAGGGTGGCTACACCTTC. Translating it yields CASSQDRRGKGGYTF.

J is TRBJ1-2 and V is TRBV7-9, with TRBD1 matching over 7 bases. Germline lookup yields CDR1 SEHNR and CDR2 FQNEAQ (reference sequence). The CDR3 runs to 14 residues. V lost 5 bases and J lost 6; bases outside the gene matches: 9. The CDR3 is CASSLQGKGNGYTF. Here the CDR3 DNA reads TGTGCCAGCAGCCTACAGGGGAAGGGTAATGGCTACACCTTC.

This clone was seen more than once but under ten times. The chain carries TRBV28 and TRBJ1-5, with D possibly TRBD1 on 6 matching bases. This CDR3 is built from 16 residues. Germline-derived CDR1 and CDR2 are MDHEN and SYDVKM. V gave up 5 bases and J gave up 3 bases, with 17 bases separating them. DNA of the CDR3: TGTGCCAGCAGTCCCCGGGACACCCCAAACAATCAGCCCCAGCATTTT. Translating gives CASSPRDTPNNQPQHF.

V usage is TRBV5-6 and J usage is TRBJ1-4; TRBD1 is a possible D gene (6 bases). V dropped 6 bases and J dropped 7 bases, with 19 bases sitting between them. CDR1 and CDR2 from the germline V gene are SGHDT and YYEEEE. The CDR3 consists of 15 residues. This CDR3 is CASTFLTGSGEKLFF. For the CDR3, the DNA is TGTGCCAGCACCTTCCTGACAGGATCTGGTGAAAAACTGTTTTTT.

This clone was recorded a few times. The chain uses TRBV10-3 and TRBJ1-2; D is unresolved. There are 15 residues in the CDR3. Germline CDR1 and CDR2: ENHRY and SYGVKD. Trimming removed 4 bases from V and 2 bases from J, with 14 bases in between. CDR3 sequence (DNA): TGTGCCATCAGTGGTGGGCACGACGCGAACTATGGCTACACCTTC. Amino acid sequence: CAISGGHDANYGYTF.

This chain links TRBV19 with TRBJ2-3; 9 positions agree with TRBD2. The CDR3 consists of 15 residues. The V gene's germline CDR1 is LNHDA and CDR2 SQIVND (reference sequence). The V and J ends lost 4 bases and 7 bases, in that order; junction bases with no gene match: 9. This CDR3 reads CASSRGGGALNTQYF. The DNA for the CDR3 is TGTGCCAGTAGTAGGGGCGGGGGGGCCTTAAATACGCAGTATTTT.

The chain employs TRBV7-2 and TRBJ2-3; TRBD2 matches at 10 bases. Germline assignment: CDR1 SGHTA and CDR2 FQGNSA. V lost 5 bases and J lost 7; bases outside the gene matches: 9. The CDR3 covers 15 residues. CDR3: CASSQTSGQGYTQYF. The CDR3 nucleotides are TGTGCCAGCAGCCAGACTAGCGGGCAAGGTTATACGCAGTATTTT.

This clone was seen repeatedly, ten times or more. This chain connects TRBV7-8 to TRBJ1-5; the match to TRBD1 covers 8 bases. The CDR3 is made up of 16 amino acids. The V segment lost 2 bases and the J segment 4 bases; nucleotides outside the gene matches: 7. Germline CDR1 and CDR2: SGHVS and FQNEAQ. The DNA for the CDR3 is TGTGCCAGCAGCTTAAATCTCAACAGGGGGAATCAGCCCCAGCATTTT. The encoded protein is CASSLNLNRGNQPQHF.

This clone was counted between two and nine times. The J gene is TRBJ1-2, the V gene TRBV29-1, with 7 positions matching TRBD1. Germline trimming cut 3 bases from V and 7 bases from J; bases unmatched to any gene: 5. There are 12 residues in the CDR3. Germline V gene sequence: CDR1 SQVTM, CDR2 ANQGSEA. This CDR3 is CSVDTGQFGYTF. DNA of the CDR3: TGCAGCGTTGACACGGGACAGTTTGGCTACACCTTC.

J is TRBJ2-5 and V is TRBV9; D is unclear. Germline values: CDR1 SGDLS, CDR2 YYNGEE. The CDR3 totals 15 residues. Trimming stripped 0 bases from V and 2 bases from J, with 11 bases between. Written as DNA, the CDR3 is TGTGCCAGCAGCGTAGTAGTCGGTCCTCAAGAGACCCAGTACTTC. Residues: CASSVVVGPQETQYF.

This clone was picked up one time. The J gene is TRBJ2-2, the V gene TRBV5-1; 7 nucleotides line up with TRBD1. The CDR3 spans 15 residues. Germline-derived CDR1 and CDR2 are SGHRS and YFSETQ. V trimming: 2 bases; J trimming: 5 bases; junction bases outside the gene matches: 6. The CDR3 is CASSFDRVGTGELFF. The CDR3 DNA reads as TGCGCCAGCAGCTTCGACAGGGTGGGGACCGGGGAGCTGTTTTTT.

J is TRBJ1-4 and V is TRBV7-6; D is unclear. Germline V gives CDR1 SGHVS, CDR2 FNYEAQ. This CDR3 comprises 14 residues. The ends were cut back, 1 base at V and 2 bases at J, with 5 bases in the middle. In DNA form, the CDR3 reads TGTGCCAGCAGCTTAGGCGGGACTAATGAAAAACTGTTTTTT. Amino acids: CASSLGGTNEKLFF.

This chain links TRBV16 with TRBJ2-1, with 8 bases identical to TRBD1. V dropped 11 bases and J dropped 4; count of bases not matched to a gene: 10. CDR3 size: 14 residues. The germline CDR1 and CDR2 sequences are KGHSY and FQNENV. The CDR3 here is CAQAQGAFYNEQFF. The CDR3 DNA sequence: TGTGCCCAAGCCCAGGGGGCTTTTTACAATGAGCAGTTCTTC.

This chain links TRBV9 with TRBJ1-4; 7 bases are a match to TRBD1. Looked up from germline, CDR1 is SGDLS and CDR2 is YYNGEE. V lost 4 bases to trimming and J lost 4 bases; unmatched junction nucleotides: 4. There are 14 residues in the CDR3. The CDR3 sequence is CASSRGLGNEKLFF. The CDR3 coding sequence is TGTGCCAGCAGCAGGGGGCTCGGTAATGAAAAACTGTTTTTT.

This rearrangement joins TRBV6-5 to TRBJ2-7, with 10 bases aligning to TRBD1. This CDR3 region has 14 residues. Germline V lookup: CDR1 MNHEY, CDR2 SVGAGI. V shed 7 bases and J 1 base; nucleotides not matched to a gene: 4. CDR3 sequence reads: CASTRDRGSYEQYV. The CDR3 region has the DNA TGTGCCAGCACTCGGGACAGGGGTTCCTACGAGCAGTACGTC.

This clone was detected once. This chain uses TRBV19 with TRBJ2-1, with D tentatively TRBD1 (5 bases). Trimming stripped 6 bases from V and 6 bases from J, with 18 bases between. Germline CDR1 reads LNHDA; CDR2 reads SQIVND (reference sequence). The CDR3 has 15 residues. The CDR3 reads CASSDDSVPGNEQFF. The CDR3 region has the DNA TGTGCCAGTAGCGACGACAGTGTCCCGGGCAATGAGCAGTTCTTC.

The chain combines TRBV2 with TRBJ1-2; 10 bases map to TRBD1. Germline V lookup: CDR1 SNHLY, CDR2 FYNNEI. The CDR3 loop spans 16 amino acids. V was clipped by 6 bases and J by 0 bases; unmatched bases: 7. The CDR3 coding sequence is TGTGCCAGCAGGGAGTGGACAGGGGGAGCTAACTATGGCTACACCTTC. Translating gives CASREWTGGANYGYTF.

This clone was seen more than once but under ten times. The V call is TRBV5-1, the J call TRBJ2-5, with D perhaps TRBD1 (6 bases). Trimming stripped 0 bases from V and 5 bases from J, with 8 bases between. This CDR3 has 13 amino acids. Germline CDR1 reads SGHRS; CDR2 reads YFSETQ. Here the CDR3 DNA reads TGCGCCAGCAGCTTGGTAGACAGGGAGACCCAGTACTTC. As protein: CASSLVDRETQYF.

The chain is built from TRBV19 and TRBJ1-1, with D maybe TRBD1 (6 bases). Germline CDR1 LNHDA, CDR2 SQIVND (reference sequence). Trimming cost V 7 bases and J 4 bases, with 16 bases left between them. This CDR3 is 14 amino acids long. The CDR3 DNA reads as TGTGCCAGTACCCCTACAGGGTTAATCACTGAAGCTTTCTTT. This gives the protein CASTPTGLITEAFF.

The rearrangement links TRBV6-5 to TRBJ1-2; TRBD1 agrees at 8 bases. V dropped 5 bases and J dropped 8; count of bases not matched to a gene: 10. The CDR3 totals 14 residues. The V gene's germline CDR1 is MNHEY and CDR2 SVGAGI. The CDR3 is CASSPGQGGGGYTF. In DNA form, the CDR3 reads TGTGCCAGCAGTCCCGGACAGGGTGGCGGCGGCTACACCTTC.

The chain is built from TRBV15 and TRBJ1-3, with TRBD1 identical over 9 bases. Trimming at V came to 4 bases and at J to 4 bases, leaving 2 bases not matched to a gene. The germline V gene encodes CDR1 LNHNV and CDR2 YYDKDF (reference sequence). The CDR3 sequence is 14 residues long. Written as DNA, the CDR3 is TGTGCCACCAGCACCGGGACAGGGGGAAACACCATATATTTT. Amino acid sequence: CATSTGTGGNTIYF. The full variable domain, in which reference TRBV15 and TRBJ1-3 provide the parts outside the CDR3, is DAMVIQNPRYQVTQFGKPVTLSCSQTLNHNVMYWYQQKSSQAPKLLFHYYDKDFNNEADTPDNFQSRRPNTSFCFLDIRSPGLGDTAMYLCATSTGTGGNTIYFGEGSWLTVV.

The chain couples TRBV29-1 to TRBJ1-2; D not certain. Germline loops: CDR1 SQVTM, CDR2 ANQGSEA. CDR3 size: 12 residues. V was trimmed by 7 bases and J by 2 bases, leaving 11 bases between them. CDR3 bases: TGCAGCGGGACTGCTGACAACTATGGCTACACCTTC. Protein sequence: CSGTADNYGYTF. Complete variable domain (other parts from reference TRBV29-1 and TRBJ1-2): SAVISQKPSRDICQRGTSLTIQCQVDSQVTMMFWYRQQPGQSLTLIATANQGSEATYESGFVIDKFPISRPNLTFSTLTVSNMSPEDSSIYLCSGTADNYGYTFGSGTRLTVV.

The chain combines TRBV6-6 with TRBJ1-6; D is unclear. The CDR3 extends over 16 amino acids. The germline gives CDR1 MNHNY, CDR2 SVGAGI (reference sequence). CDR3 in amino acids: CASRQRSYKLLVPLHF. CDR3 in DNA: TGTGCGAGCCGGCAGAGGAGCTATAAACTTTTGGTACCCCTCCACTTT.

The CDR3 loop is CASSLGGLYAPVGNTEAFF. CDR3 coding DNA: TGTGCCAGCAGCTTAGGGGGGCTATACGCCCCGGTAGGGAACACTGAAGCTTTCTTT. The chain couples TRBV11-2 to TRBJ1-1, with D maybe TRBD1 (6 bases). Looked up from germline, CDR1 is SGHAT and CDR2 is FQNNGV. The CDR3 is made up of 19 amino acids. V lost 1 base to trimming and J lost 1 base, with 22 bases between them.

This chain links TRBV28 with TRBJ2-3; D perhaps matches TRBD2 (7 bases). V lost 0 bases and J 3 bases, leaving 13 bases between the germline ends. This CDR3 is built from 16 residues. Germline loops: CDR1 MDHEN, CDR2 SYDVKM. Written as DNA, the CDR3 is TGTGCCAGCAGTTTATGGGGGGGGCTTGGGACAGATACGCAGTATTTT. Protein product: CASSLWGGLGTDTQYF.